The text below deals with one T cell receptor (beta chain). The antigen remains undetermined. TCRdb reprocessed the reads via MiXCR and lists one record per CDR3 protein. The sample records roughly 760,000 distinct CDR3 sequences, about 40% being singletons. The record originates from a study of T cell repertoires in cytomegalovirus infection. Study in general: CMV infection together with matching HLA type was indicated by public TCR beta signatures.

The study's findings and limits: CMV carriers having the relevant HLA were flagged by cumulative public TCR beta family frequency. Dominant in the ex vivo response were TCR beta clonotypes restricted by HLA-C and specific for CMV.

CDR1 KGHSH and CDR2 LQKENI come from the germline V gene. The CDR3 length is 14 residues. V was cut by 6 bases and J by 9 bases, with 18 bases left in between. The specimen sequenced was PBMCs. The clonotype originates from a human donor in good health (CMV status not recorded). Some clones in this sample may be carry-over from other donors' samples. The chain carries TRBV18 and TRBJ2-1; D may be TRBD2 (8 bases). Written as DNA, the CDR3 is TGTGCCAGCTCCCAAGGACAGGCGGGGGGTGAGCAGTTCTTC. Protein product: CASSQGQAGGEQFF. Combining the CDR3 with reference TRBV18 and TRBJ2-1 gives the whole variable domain NAGVMQNPRHLVRRRGQEARLRCSPMKGHSHVYWYRQLPEEGLKFMVYLQKENIIDESGMPKERFSAEFPKEGPSILRIQQVVRGDSAAYFCASSQGQAGGEQFFGPGTRLTVL.